These T cell receptor beta chains were read from a single sample in a study of T cells in narcolepsy. The data were produced by immunoSEQ multiplex PCR, yet TCRdb's version contains in-frame clones alone and is incomplete. In the table there are about 30,000 clones, about four fifths of which are singletons. Input material: CD45RA- memory CD4+ T cells from PBMCs. Source of these receptors: a human donor with narcolepsy. CDR3s include the opening cysteine and the closing phenylalanine or tryptophan. D genes are given only for firm matches. Some rows have no size entry. The others give once, few or many, or a class for an expanded clone.

TRBJ2-3 - TRBV6-1 TRBD2 TGTGCCAGCAGTGAAGCGGGGAAAGGGACTACTAGCACAGATACGCAGTATTTT CASSEAGKGTTSTDTQYF
TRBJ2-2 few TRBV18 TRBD1 TGTGCCAGCTCACCCATAACAGGGGACACCGGGGAGCTGTTTTTT CASSPITGDTGELFF
TRBJ2-2 - TRBV15 - TGTGCCACCAGCAGAGAGGGGGTCGGCACCGGGGAGCTGTTTTTT CATSREGVGTGELFF
TRBJ2-3 - TRBV7-2 TRBD2 TGTGCCAGCAGCCTCCAACTAGCGGGGGTAGATACGCAGTATTTT CASSLQLAGVDTQYF
TRBJ2-3 - TRBV4-3 TRBD2 TGCGCCAGCAGCCAAGATATCGGACTAGAAGTACGGCGGCCGCAGTATTTT CASSQDIGLEVRRPQYF
TRBJ2-2 - TRBV7-3 TRBD1 TGTGCCAGCAGCTCCCGGACAGGGACGTCCACCGGGGAGCTGTTTTTT CASSSRTGTSTGELFF
TRBJ2-1 - TRBV11-1 TRBD1 TGTGCCAGCAGCTCCAGGACAGGACTGTACAATGAGCAGTTCTTC CASSSRTGLYNEQFF
TRBJ2-2 few TRBV27 - TGTGCCAGCAGTAAGGGACATTCGAACACCGGGGAGCTGTTTTTT CASSKGHSNTGELFF
TRBJ1-1 once TRBV10-3 - TGTGCCATCAGTGAGTCGGGAGTGGGGGCAGGTGAAGCTTTCTTT CAISESGVGAGEAFF
TRBJ2-7 - TRBV5-1 - TGCGCCAGCGCAACATGGGGCGAGCAGTACTTC CASATWGEQYF
TRBJ1-6 - TRBV2 - TGTGCCAGCTCCCCAAACGGACAGCATAATTCACCCCTCCACTTT CASSPNGQHNSPLHF
TRBJ2-2 - TRBV6-5 - TGTGCCAGCATCGCAGGGACGAACACCGGGGAGCTGTTTTTT CASIAGTNTGELFF
TRBJ2-5 once TRBV11-2 TRBD1 TGTGCCAGCAGCTTTGCCACAGGGGCGGTGGAGACCCAGTACTTC CASSFATGAVETQYF
TRBJ2-3 - TRBV5-4 TRBD2 TGTGCCAGCAGCACTGCGGGGGGGGGAACAGATACGCAGTATTTT CASSTAGGGTDTQYF
TRBJ2-2 - TRBV29-1 TRBD1 TGCAGCGTGCGACAGGGAGCCGGGGAGCTGTTTTTT CSVRQGAGELFF
TRBJ1-4 - TRBV28 TRBD1 TGTGCCAGCAGATCAGGGGGGTTGGTTGAAAAACTGTTTTTT CASRSGGLVEKLFF
TRBJ2-3 - TRBV14 TRBD2 TGTGCCAGCAGCCAATCGGGACTAGCGGGTATCACAGATACGCAGTATTTT CASSQSGLAGITDTQYF
TRBJ2-1 - TRBV7-2 TRBD2 TGTGCCAGCAGCCAAAGAGGGGAGGGTCAGGAGCAGTTCTTC CASSQRGEGQEQFF
TRBJ1-1 - TRBV2 - TGTGCCAGCAGTGAGTGGGACCAATTGAACACTGAAGCTTTCTTT CASSEWDQLNTEAFF
TRBJ1-1 - TRBV7-8 TRBD1 TGTGCCAGCAGCTGGGGGCAGGGGGCGAACACTGAAGCTTTCTTT CASSWGQGANTEAFF
TRBJ2-3 once TRBV7-2 - TGTGCCAGCACCTCTGGGGTGGTCACAGATACGCAGTATTTT CASTSGVVTDTQYF
TRBJ1-5 once TRBV10-3 - TGTGCCATCAGTGGAGAGGGCTATGATAGCAATCAGCCCCAGCATTTT CAISGEGYDSNQPQHF
TRBJ1-2 - TRBV7-3 - TGTGCCAGCAGCTCTGGCTATGGCTACACCTTC CASSSGYGYTF
TRBJ2-5 - TRBV10-3 TRBD2 TGTGCCATCAGCTTAGCGGGTGCTGAAGAGACCCAGTACTTC CAISLAGAEETQYF
TRBJ1-2 once TRBV7-9 TRBD1 TGTGCCAGCAGCCTCGTACAGGGGCGACACTATGGCTACACCTTC CASSLVQGRHYGYTF
TRBJ2-7 - TRBV25-1 TRBD1 TGTGCCAGCAGTGGAGGACAGGGGGCTAGCAGAGGCTACGAGCAGTACTTC CASSGGQGASRGYEQYF
TRBJ1-2 once TRBV19 - TGTGCCTCCAATCGAGGCTCCTTGGGCTATGGCTACACCTTC CASNRGSLGYGYTF
TRBJ2-7 few TRBV6-5 TRBD1 TGTGCCAGCAGTTACTCTGACAGGGGGTCCTACGAGCAGTACTTC CASSYSDRGSYEQYF
TRBJ2-3 - TRBV19 TRBD1 TGTGCCAGTAGTATACACGGGACAGCCAGGCAGGGAGATACGCAGTATTTT CASSIHGTARQGDTQYF
TRBJ2-1 - TRBV5-1 TRBD2 TGCGCCAGCAGCCTGGCCCGACTAGCGGGGGGTTACAATGAGCAGTTCTTC CASSLARLAGGYNEQFF
TRBJ2-5 - TRBV9 TRBD2 TGTGCCAGCAGCCCCGGACTAGCGGGGGGAGAGGGAGAGACCCAGTACTTC CASSPGLAGGEGETQYF
TRBJ2-2 few TRBV30 - TGTGCCTGGAGTGGCAGGGCGGGAGGGGAGCTGTTTTTT CAWSGRAGGELFF
TRBJ1-1 - TRBV5-1 - TGCGCCAGCAGCTTTGGGCAGATGAACACTGAAGCTTTCTTT CASSFGQMNTEAFF
TRBJ2-3 - TRBV7-2 TRBD1 TGTGCCAGCAGACGCCCCGGGACAGGGAGGGATACGCAGTATTTT CASRRPGTGRDTQYF
TRBJ1-2 - TRBV7-2 - TGTGCCAGCAGCTTGGAGACGGACTATGGCTACACCTTC CASSLETDYGYTF
TRBJ1-5 few TRBV2 TRBD1 TGTGCCAGCAGCAACAGGGGGTTGGGCAATCAGCCCCAGCATTTT CASSNRGLGNQPQHF
TRBJ1-1 few TRBV18 - TGTGCCAGCCGGGAAGGAGTGAACACTGAAGCTTTCTTT CASREGVNTEAFF
TRBJ1-6 - TRBV6-6 - TGTGCCAGCAGTTACTCGGCGGATAATTCACCCCTCCACTTT CASSYSADNSPLHF
TRBJ1-1 - TRBV10-3 - TGTGCCATCAGTGAGCTGACAGAAATTGAAGCTTTCTTT CAISELTEIEAFF
TRBJ1-2 - TRBV7-2 TRBD1 TGTGCCAGCAGCTTAGTAGGTCAGGGGGTAGGAGGAGGCTACACCTTC CASSLVGQGVGGGYTF
TRBJ2-3 - TRBV11-2 - TGTGCCAGCAGCTTTAGATTAGGAGTGGGAGGCCAGGGGGATACGCAGTATTTT CASSFRLGVGGQGDTQYF
TRBJ2-1 - TRBV19 TRBD2 TGTGCCAGTAGTATAGATCTGCAGCGGGGGCACAATGAGCAGTTCTTC CASSIDLQRGHNEQFF